This T cell receptor beta chain is drawn from a study of OX40 agonist ivuxolimab in advanced cancers. Germline assignment: CDR1 LGHNA and CDR2 YNFKEQ. CDR3 length: 15 residues. V trimming: 5 bases; J trimming: 2 bases; junction bases outside the gene matches: 6. Generated by immunoSEQ multiplex PCR, the TCRdb table keeps only in-frame clones and is missing some. The sample has about 46,000 clones; approximately 86% are singletons. This material consisted of CD4+ or CD8+ T cells sorted from blood, taken in a trial of the OX40 agonist ivuxolimab. The receptor was isolated from an adult with an advanced solid tumor such as melanoma, head and neck, liver or kidney cancer. The chain has TRBV4-2 and TRBJ2-1, with 7 bases fitting TRBD1. CDR3: CASSSGQETYNEQFF. CDR3 nucleotide sequence: TGTGCCAGCAGCAGCGGACAGGAGACCTACAATGAGCAGTTCTTC.